Listed below are T cell receptor beta chains from one sample, sequenced in a study of follicular helper T cells after annual influenza vaccination. Some clones are missing from TCRdb's copy, which holds only in-frame ones; the method was immunoSEQ multiplex PCR. The top ten clones hold 0.34% of a sample with some 10,000 clones, about 80% of them seen once. This sample comprised CXCR5- memory CD4+ T cells sorted from blood, obtained 7 days after influenza vaccination. The source is an adult who received the influenza vaccine. The CDR3 runs from the conserved cysteine through the conserved F or W. The D gene is left open where the match is weak. For some rows the clone size is stated as once, few or many, or as a class when expanded; others skip it.

d_gene,abundance,v_gene,j_gene,CDR3aa,CDR3nt
NA,NA,TRBV21-1,TRBJ1-2,CASSKGGRDGGYTF,TGTGCCAGCAGCAAAGGGGGCCGAGACGGTGGCTACACCTTC
NA,NA,TRBV19,TRBJ2-7,CASSILGAGSSYEQYF,TGTGCCAGTAGTATCTTGGGGGCGGGGAGCTCCTACGAGCAGTACTTC
TRBD1,NA,TRBV18,TRBJ1-6,CASSRETGRNSPLHF,TGTGCCAGCTCACGGGAGACAGGGAGGAATTCACCCCTCCACTTT
NA,NA,TRBV5-4,TRBJ2-4,CASSLDPRSAKNIQYF,TGTGCCAGCAGCTTGGACCCGAGGTCGGCCAAAAACATTCAGTACTTC
NA,NA,TRBV19,TRBJ2-1,CASSIETGARSYNEQFF,TGTGCCAGTAGTATAGAAACAGGCGCCCGCTCCTACAATGAGCAGTTCTTC
NA,NA,TRBV7-8,TRBJ2-5,CASSLKRAQAETQYF,TGTGCCAGCAGCTTGAAGCGGGCCCAGGCGGAGACCCAGTACTTC
NA,NA,TRBV5-1,TRBJ2-1,CASSFVPLGGRNEQFF,TGCGCCAGCAGCTTTGTCCCCCTCGGGGGAAGGAATGAGCAGTTCTTC
NA,few,TRBV5-1,TRBJ2-7,CASKGQPSYEQYF,TGCGCCAGCAAAGGACAGCCATCCTACGAGCAGTACTTC
TRBD1,NA,TRBV10-3,TRBJ2-7,CAIRETGGGYEQYF,TGTGCCATCAGGGAGACAGGGGGCGGCTACGAGCAGTACTTC
NA,NA,TRBV7-2,TRBJ1-4,CASSPGREKLFF,TGTGCCAGCAGCCCGGGGAGGGAAAAACTGTTTTTT
NA,NA,TRBV7-9,TRBJ1-1,CASGTEVNTEAFF,TGTGCCAGCGGAACAGAAGTGAACACTGAAGCTTTCTTT
NA,NA,TRBV4-3,TRBJ1-1,CASSQGRGGNTEAFF,TGCGCCAGCAGCCAGGGAAGGGGGGGGAACACTGAAGCTTTCTTT
NA,NA,TRBV7-4,TRBJ1-2,CASSLVRGSDGYTF,TGTGCCAGCAGCTTAGTTCGGGGTTCAGATGGCTACACCTTC
NA,NA,TRBV7-2,TRBJ1-2,CASSPVADIYGYTF,TGTGCCAGCAGCCCTGTGGCCGACATCTATGGCTACACCTTC
TRBD1,NA,TRBV5-1,TRBJ1-4,CASLRSPGQGEKLFF,TGCGCCAGCCTAAGGAGTCCGGGACAGGGCGAAAAACTGTTTTTT
NA,NA,TRBV4-3,TRBJ1-2,CASSQDGAGNYGYTF,TGCGCCAGCAGCCAAGATGGGGCAGGGAACTATGGCTACACCTTC
NA,NA,TRBV6-5,TRBJ1-1,CASSPPENTEAFF,TGTGCCAGCAGCCCTCCAGAGAACACTGAAGCTTTCTTT
NA,NA,TRBV7-2,TRBJ1-2,CASSLVGQGANYGYTF,TGTGCCAGCAGCTTAGTTGGCCAGGGAGCTAACTATGGCTACACCTTC
NA,few,TRBV6-5,TRBJ2-7,CASSYSSGTLEQYF,TGTGCCAGCAGTTACTCGTCGGGCACCCTCGAGCAGTACTTC
TRBD1,NA,TRBV14,TRBJ2-7,CASSRTGGGFRAEQYF,TGTGCCAGCAGTCGGACAGGGGGCGGGTTTCGCGCCGAGCAGTACTTC
NA,NA,TRBV2,TRBJ1-2,CASSTTGFGYTF,TGTGCCAGCAGCACGACAGGATTCGGCTACACCTTC
NA,NA,TRBV7-2,TRBJ2-2,CASSPAARELFF,TGTGCCAGCAGCCCCGCCGCCCGGGAGCTGTTTTTT
TRBD2,NA,TRBV4-2,TRBJ2-2,CASSQGSSGASNTGELFF,TGTGCCAGCAGCCAGGGGTCTAGCGGGGCTTCGAACACCGGGGAGCTGTTTTTT
TRBD2,NA,TRBV4-3,TRBJ2-1,CASSQWLAGGLEQFF,TGCGCCAGCAGCCAATGGCTAGCGGGGGGGCTTGAGCAGTTCTTC
NA,NA,TRBV19,TRBJ1-2,CASRRETTGYGYTF,TGTGCCAGTAGGCGGGAGACTACTGGATATGGCTACACCTTC
TRBD1,NA,TRBV6-5,TRBJ2-1,CASSYRDSANEQFF,TGTGCCAGCAGTTATCGGGACAGCGCAAATGAGCAGTTCTTC
NA,NA,TRBV5-1,TRBJ2-3,CASSYGGSSTDTQYF,TGCGCCAGCAGTTACGGGGGTTCTAGCACAGATACGCAGTATTTT
TRBD1,NA,TRBV6-5,TRBJ2-3,CASSYRDSTDTQYF,TGTGCCAGCAGTTATCGGGACAGTACAGATACGCAGTATTTT
NA,NA,TRBV4-2,TRBJ1-4,CASSQEHGVRGLFF,TGTGCCAGCAGCCAAGAACACGGGGTTAGGGGACTGTTTTTT
NA,once,TRBV18,TRBJ1-4,CASSPPRGAAEKLFF,TGTGCCAGCTCACCACCACGAGGGGCGGCTGAAAAACTGTTTTTT
TRBD2,NA,TRBV7-3,TRBJ2-1,CASSLAGGYNEQFF,TGTGCCAGCAGCCTAGCGGGGGGGTACAATGAGCAGTTCTTC
TRBD1,NA,TRBV4-3,TRBJ2-7,CASSQEATGAIDEQYF,TGCGCCAGCAGCCAGGAAGCGACAGGGGCGATCGACGAGCAGTACTTC
NA,NA,TRBV9,TRBJ1-3,CASSVGSRVASGNTIYF,TGTGCCAGCAGCGTAGGCTCTCGGGTGGCCTCTGGAAACACCATATATTTT
NA,NA,TRBV11-3,TRBJ1-1,CASSLDLIRGGNTEAFF,TGTGCCAGCAGCTTAGATCTAATAAGAGGGGGGAACACTGAAGCTTTCTTT